Below are 12 T cell receptor beta chains sequenced from a single sample in a study of immune evolution from preneoplasia to lung adenocarcinoma. This table comes from immunoSEQ multiplex PCR, and its TCRdb copy is limited to in-frame clones, with some not included. The sample lists some 4,000 clones, roughly three quarters occurring once. The sequencing sample was made of FFPE minimally invasive lung adenocarcinoma tissue. The source of these receptors is a person aged 55-80 years with lung adenocarcinoma.

This CDR3 is CASSKGLAGVSYNEQFF. In nucleotides, the CDR3 is TGTGCCAGTAGTAAAGGACTAGCGGGAGTCTCCTACAATGAGCAGTTCTTC. The gene calls are TRBV19 and TRBJ2-1; 13 bases line up with TRBD2. V gave up 4 bases and J gave up 0 bases; unmatched junction bases: 3. CDR3 length: 17 residues. CDR1 and CDR2 from the germline V gene are LNHDA and SQIVND (reference sequence).

The CDR3 here is CASINQGVPYEQYF. The CDR3 bases are TGTGCCAGCATAAATCAGGGAGTACCCTACGAGCAGTACTTC. This chain uses TRBV6-1 with TRBJ2-7, with D tentatively TRBD1 or TRBD2 (5 bases each). The germline gives CDR1 MNHNS, CDR2 SASEGT. This CDR3 comprises 14 residues. The germline V and J ends were trimmed by 7 bases and 2 bases, with 15 bases remaining between them.

The genes are TRBV20-1 and TRBJ2-3; unclear D gene. CDR1 and CDR2 (germline): DFQATT, SNEGSKA (reference sequence). The CDR3 has 11 amino acids. Trimming took off 6 bases at V and 5 bases at J, with 9 bases between the two ends. The chain's CDR3 is CSAQKEDTQYF. The DNA for the CDR3 is TGCAGTGCCCAAAAGGAAGATACGCAGTATTTT.

This clone came up a few times. This sequence joins TRBV10-3 and TRBJ1-5, with unresolved D. CDR1 is ENHRY, CDR2 SYGVKD, per germline. The CDR3 spans 18 residues. V was clipped by 0 bases and J by 0 bases, with 15 bases between them. CDR3 DNA sequence: TGTGCCATCAGTGAGTCCATGCCGACGGCGCATAGCAATCAGCCCCAGCATTTT. It is translated as CAISESMPTAHSNQPQHF.

This chain uses TRBV11-3 with TRBJ2-7; no definite D call. CDR1 and CDR2 (germline): SGHNT, YENEEA. CDR3 length: 13 amino acids. V was trimmed by 3 bases and J by 6 bases, leaving 12 bases between them. The CDR3 DNA follows: TGTGCCAGCAGCTTGACCGCGCAAGGCGAGCAGTACTTC. It encodes CASSLTAQGEQYF.

The chain links TRBV19 to TRBJ1-4; TRBD1 agrees at 7 bases. Germline values: CDR1 LNHDA, CDR2 SQIVND (reference sequence). With 5 bases clipped from V and 8 bases from J, the junction kept 8 bases outside the gene matches. The CDR3 length is 14 residues. CDR3 sequence: CASSLGTEEEKLFF. The CDR3 DNA reads TGTGCCAGTAGTTTAGGGACAGAAGAGGAAAAACTGTTTTTT.

This clone was seen a handful of times. The V and J genes are TRBV7-8 and TRBJ2-3, with 12 bases lining up with TRBD2. Trimming cost V 5 bases and J 4 bases; bases outside gene matches: 7. This CDR3 is 16 amino acids long. Germline V CDR1 and CDR2: SGHVS, FQNEAQ. The CDR3 loop is CASSTRLAGAADTQYF. The CDR3 nucleotides are TGTGCCAGCAGCACCCGACTAGCGGGAGCAGCAGATACGCAGTATTTT.

The genes are TRBV6-6 and TRBJ2-7; unclear D gene. CDR1 and CDR2 from the germline V gene are MNHNY and SVGAGI (reference sequence). The CDR3 has 14 residues. V gave up 2 bases and J gave up 0 bases, with 8 bases separating them. CDR3 residues: CASSYAESSYEQYF. CDR3 DNA: TGTGCCAGCAGTTACGCGGAGAGCTCCTACGAGCAGTACTTC.

This chain links TRBV11-3 with TRBJ2-5; D unclear. The germline gives CDR1 SGHNT, CDR2 YENEEA. V was clipped by 5 bases and J by 7 bases, with 14 bases between them. The CDR3 covers 13 residues. This CDR3 is CASSERPIGTQYF. The CDR3 DNA reads TGTGCCAGCAGCGAAAGACCTATAGGGACCCAGTACTTC.

The gene calls are TRBV14 and TRBJ2-5; 7 bases are shared with TRBD2. The CDR3 is made up of 15 amino acids. Losses at the gene ends were 1 base for V and 5 bases for J; bases not matched to a gene: 7. The V gene's germline CDR1 is SGHDN and CDR2 FVKESK. CDR3 loop: CASSQGSTSVETQYF. In DNA form, the CDR3 reads TGTGCCAGCAGCCAAGGCAGTACTAGCGTTGAGACCCAGTACTTC.

The chain uses TRBV19 and TRBJ2-3; the D is unclear. This CDR3 has 15 residues. CDR1 and CDR2 (germline): LNHDA, SQIVND (reference sequence). Trimming left V 3 bases short and J 1 base short, with 11 bases between. The CDR3 sequence: CASSISKTRTDTQYF. CDR3 DNA: TGTGCCAGTAGTATCTCAAAGACCCGCACAGATACGCAGTATTTT.

The rearrangement links TRBV5-4 to TRBJ2-7; 12 nucleotides line up with TRBD2. Losses at the gene ends were 3 bases for V and 7 bases for J; bases not matched to a gene: 11. Germline values: CDR1 SGHNT, CDR2 YYREEE (reference sequence). The CDR3 runs to 16 residues. The CDR3 loop reads CASSSPRASGRAEQYF. The CDR3 coding sequence is TGTGCCAGCAGCTCCCCGCGGGCTAGCGGGAGGGCGGAGCAGTACTTC. Supplemented by reference TRBV5-4 and TRBJ2-7, the full variable domain reads ETGVTQSPTHLIKTRGQQVTLRCSSQSGHNTVSWYQQALGQGPQFIFQYYREEENGRGNFPPRFSGLQFPNYSSELNVNALELDDSALYLCASSSPRASGRAEQYFGPGTRLTVT.